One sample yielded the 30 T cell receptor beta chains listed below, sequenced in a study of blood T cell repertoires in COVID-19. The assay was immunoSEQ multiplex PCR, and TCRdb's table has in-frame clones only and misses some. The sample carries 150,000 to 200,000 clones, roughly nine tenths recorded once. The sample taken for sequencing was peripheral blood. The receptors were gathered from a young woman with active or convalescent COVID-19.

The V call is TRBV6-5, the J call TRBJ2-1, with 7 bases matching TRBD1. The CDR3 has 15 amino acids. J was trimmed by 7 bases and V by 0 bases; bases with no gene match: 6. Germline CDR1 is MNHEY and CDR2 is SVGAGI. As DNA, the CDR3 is TGTGCCAGCAGTTACTCGACACAGGGGCGGAATGAGCAGTTCTTC. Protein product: CASSYSTQGRNEQFF.

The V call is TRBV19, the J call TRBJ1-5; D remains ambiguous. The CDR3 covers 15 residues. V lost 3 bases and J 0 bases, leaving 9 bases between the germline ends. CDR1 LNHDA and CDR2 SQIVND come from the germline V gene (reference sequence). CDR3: CASSIVAYSNQPQHF. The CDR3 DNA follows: TGTGCCAGTAGTATTGTCGCCTATAGCAATCAGCCCCAGCATTTT.

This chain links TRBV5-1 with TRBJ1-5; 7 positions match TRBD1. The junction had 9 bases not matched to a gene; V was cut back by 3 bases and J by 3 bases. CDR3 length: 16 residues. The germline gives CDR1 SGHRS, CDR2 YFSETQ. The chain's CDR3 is CASSWGPTGTNQPQHF. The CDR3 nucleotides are TGCGCCAGCAGCTGGGGTCCGACAGGGACCAATCAGCCCCAGCATTTT.

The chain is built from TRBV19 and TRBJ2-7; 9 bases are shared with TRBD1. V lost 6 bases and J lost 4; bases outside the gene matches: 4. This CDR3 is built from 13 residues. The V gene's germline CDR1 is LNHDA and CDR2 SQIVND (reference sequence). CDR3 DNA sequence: TGTGCCAGTAGCGGGACAGGGATTTACGAGCAGTACTTC. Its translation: CASSGTGIYEQYF.

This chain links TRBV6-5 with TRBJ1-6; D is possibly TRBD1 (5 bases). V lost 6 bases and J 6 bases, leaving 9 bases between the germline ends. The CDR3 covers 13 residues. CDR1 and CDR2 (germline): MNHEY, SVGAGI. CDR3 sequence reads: CASSGQGNSPLHF. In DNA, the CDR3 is TGTGCCAGCAGCGGTCAGGGTAATTCACCCCTCCACTTT.

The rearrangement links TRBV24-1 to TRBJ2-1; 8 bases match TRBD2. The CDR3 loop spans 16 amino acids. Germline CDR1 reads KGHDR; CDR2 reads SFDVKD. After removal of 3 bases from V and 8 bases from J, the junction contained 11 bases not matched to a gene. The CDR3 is CATSDRAKAGAYEQFF. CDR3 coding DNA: TGTGCCACCAGTGATCGCGCTAAAGCGGGAGCTTATGAGCAGTTCTTC.

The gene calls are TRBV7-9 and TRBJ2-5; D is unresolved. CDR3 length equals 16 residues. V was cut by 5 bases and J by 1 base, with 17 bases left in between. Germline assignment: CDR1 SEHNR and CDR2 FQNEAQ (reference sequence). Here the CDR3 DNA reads TGTGCCAGCAGCGCCCTACTCGCGGAGCCCCAAGAGACCCAGTACTTC. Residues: CASSALLAEPQETQYF.

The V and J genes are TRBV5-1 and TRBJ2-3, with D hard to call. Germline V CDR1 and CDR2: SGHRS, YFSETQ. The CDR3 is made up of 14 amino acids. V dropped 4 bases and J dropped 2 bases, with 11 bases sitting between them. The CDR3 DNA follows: TGCGCCAGCAGCCCCAACAAAGTCACAGATACGCAGTATTTT. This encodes CASSPNKVTDTQYF.

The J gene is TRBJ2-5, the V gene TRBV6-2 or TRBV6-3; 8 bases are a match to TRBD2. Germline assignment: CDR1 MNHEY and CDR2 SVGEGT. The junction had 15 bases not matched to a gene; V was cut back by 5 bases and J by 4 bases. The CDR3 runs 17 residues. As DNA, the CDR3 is TGTGCCAGCAGTCAACCGACAGCGGGAGACATTGGAGAGACCCAGTACTTC. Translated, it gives CASSQPTAGDIGETQYF.

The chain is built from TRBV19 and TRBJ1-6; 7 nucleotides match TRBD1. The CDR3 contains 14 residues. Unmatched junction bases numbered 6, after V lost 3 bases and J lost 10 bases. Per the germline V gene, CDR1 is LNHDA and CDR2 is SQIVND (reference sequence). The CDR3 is CASSITGEHSPLHF. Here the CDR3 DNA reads TGTGCCAGTAGTATCACAGGGGAGCACTCACCCCTCCACTTT.

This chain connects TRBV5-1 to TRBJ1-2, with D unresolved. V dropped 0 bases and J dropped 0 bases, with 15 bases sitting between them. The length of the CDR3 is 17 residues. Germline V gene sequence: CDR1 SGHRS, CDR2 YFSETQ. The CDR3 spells CASSLAFGTTSNYGYTF. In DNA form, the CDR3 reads TGCGCCAGCAGCTTGGCGTTCGGCACTACCTCTAACTATGGCTACACCTTC. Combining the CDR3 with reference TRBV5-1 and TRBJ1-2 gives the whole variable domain KAGVTQTPRYLIKTRGQQVTLSCSPISGHRSVSWYQQTPGQGLQFLFEYFSETQRNKGNFPGRFSGRQFSNSRSEMNVSTLELGDSALYLCASSLAFGTTSNYGYTFGSGTRLTVV.

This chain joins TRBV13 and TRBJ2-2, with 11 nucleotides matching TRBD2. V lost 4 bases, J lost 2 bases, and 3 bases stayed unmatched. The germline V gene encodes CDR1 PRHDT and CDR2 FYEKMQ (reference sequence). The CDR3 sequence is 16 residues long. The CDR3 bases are TGTGCCAGCAGCTGGGGACTAGCGGCAAACACCGGGGAGCTGTTTTTT. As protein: CASSWGLAANTGELFF.

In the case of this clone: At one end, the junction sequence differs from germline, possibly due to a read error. For the CDR3, the DNA is TGTGCTAGCAGCCCGACTGGGTCTAGCGGGAGGGCTGTCAATGAGCAGTTCTTC. Its translation: CASSPTGSSGRAVNEQFF. V is TRBV7-7 and J is TRBJ2-1; TRBD2 matches 12 bases. CDR3 length equals 18 residues. Germline V gene lookup returns CDR1 SSHAT and CDR2 FNYEAQ (reference sequence).

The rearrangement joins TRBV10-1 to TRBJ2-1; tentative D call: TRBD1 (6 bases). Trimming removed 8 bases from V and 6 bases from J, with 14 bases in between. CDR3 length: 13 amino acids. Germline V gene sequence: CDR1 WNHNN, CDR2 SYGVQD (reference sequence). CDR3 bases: TGCGCCAGCGGTGGGGACAAAACCAATGAGCAGTTCTTC. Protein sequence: CASGGDKTNEQFF.

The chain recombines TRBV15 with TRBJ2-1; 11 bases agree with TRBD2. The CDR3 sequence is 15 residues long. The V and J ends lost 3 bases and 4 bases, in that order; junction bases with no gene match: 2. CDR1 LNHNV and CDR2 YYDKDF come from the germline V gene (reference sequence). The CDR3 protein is CATSSGTSGYNEQFF. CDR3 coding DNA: TGTGCCACCAGCAGCGGGACTAGCGGTTACAATGAGCAGTTCTTC.

CDR3 sequence: CASSDSTSGVNEQFF. The CDR3 DNA reads TGTGCCAGCAGTGACTCGACTAGCGGGGTCAATGAGCAGTTCTTC. The rearrangement joins TRBV6-4 to TRBJ2-1; 11 nucleotides align to TRBD2. The junction had 1 base not matched to a gene; V was cut back by 0 bases and J by 6 bases. The CDR3 totals 15 residues. The germline gives CDR1 MRHNA, CDR2 SNTAGT.

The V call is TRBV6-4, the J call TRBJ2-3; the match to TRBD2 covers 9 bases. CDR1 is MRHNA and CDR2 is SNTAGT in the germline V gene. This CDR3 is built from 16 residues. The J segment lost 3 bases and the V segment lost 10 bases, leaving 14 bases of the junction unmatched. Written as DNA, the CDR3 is TGTGCCAACCCACCCAAGCGGGAGGAGGTGACAGATACGCAGTATTTT. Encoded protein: CANPPKREEVTDTQYF.

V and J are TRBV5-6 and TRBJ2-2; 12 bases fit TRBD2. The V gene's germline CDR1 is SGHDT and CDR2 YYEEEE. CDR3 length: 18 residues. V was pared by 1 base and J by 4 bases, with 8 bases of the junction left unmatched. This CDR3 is CASSLWRLAGGLTGELFF. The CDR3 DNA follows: TGTGCCAGCAGCTTGTGGCGGCTAGCGGGGGGGCTCACCGGGGAGCTGTTTTTT.

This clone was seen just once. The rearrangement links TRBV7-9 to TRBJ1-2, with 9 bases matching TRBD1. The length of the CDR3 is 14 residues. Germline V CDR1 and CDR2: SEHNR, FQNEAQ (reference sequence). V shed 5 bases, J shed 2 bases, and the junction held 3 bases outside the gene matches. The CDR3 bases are TGTGCCAGCAGCCGTACAGGGGGCAACTATGGCTACACCTTC. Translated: CASSRTGGNYGYTF.

The chain's CDR3 is CASSRRGQASYGYTF. The CDR3 DNA follows: TGTGCCAGCAGCCGACGGGGACAGGCAAGCTATGGCTACACCTTC. V usage is TRBV11-2 and J usage is TRBJ1-2, with 8 bases matching TRBD1. The CDR3 loop spans 15 amino acids. V was clipped by 5 bases and J by 4 bases; unmatched bases: 9. Per germline, CDR1 SGHAT and CDR2 FQNNGV.

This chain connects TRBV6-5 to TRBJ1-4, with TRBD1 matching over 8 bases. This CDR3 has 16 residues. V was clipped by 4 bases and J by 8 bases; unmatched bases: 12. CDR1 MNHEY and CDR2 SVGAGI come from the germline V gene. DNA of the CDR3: TGTGCCAGCAGTTCAGGTCGTCCAGGGGGCAACGAAAAACTGTTTTTT. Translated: CASSSGRPGGNEKLFF.

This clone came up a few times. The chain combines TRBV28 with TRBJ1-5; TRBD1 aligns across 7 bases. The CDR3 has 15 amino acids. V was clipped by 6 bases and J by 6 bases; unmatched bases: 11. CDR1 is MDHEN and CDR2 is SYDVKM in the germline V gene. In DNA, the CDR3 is TGTGCCAGCAGAATGGGCAGGGGGGATCGTCAGCCCCAGCATTTT. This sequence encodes CASRMGRGDRQPQHF.

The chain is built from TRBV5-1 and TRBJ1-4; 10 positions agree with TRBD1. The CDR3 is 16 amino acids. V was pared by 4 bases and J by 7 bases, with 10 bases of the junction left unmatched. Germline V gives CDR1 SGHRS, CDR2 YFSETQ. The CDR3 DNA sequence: TGCGCCAGCAGCACCGGGACAGGGGCTTTGGTTGAAAAACTGTTTTTT. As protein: CASSTGTGALVEKLFF.

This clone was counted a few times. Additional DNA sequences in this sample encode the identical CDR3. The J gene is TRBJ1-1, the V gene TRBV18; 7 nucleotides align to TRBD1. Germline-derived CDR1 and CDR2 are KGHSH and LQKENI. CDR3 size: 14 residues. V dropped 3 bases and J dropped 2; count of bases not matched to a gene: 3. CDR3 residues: CASSPDRKNTEAFF. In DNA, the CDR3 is TGTGCCAGCTCACCGGACAGGAAAAACACTGAAGCTTTCTTT.

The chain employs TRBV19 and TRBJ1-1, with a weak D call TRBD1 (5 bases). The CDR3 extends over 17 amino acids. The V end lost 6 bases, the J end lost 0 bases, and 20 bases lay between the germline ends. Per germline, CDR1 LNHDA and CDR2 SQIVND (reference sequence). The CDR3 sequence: CASRKGGARALNTEAFF. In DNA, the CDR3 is TGTGCCAGTAGGAAGGGAGGGGCCAGAGCATTGAACACTGAAGCTTTCTTT.

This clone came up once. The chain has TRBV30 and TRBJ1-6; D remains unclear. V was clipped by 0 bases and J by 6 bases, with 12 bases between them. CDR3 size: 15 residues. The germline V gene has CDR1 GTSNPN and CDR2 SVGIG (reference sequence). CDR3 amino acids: CAWSVDGGGNSPLHF. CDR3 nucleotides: TGTGCCTGGAGTGTAGACGGAGGAGGTAATTCACCCCTCCACTTT.

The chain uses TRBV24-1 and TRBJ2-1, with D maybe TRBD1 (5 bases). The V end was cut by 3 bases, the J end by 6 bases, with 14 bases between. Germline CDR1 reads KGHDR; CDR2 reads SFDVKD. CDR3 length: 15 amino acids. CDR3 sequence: CATSDSDTGGNEQFF. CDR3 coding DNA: TGTGCCACCAGTGATAGTGATACAGGCGGCAATGAGCAGTTCTTC.

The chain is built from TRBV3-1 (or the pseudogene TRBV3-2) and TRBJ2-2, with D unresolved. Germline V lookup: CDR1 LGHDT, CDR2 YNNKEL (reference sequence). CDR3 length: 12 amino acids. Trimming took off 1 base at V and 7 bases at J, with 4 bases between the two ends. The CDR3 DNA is TGTGCCAGCAGCCAAGTCAACGGGGAGCTGTTTTTT. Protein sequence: CASSQVNGELFF.

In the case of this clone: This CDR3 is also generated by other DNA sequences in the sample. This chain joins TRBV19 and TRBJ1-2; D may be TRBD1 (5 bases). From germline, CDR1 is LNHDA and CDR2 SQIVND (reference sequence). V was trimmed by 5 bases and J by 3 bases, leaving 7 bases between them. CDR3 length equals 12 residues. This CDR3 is CASSQGDYGYTF. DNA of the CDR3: TGTGCCAGTAGTCAGGGTGACTATGGCTACACCTTC.

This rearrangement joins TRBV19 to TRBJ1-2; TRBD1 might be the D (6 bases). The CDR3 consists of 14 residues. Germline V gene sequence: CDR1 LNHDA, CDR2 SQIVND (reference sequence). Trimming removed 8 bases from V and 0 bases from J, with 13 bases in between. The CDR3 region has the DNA TGTGCCAGTCGGGCACAGGGAGCTAACTATGGCTACACCTTC. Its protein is CASRAQGANYGYTF. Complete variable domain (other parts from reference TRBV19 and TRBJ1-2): DGGITQSPKYLFRKEGQNVTLSCEQNLNHDAMYWYRQDPGQGLRLIYYSQIVNDFQKGDIAEGYSVSREKKESFPLTVTSAQKNPTAFYLCASRAQGANYGYTFGSGTRLTVV.